These T cell receptor beta chains were read from a single sample in a study of blood T cell repertoires in COVID-19. The data were produced by immunoSEQ multiplex PCR, yet TCRdb's version contains in-frame clones alone and is incomplete. The table shows 400,000 to 550,000 clones, with 85% to 90% occurring only once. Sequenced: peripheral blood. The source is a woman aged 25 to 39 with acute or convalescent COVID-19. The CDR3 runs from the conserved cysteine through the conserved F or W. A D gene is named only where the DNA matches it firmly. Expanded clones are given a class, and other clones once, few, many or no size at all.

clone_size j_call v_call d_call cdr3_nt cdr3_aa
- TRBJ2-5 TRBV7-6 - TGTGCCAGCAGCTTAGCGGGGCACGGTTATGAGACCCAGTACTTC CASSLAGHGYETQYF
few TRBJ2-2 TRBV7-2 TRBD1 TGTGCCAGCAGCATAGAAGGGGGCAGAGCGAGGACCGGGGAGCTGTTTTTT CASSIEGGRARTGELFF
- TRBJ1-1 TRBV3-1/TRBV3-2 TRBD1 TGTGCCAGCAGCCAAGAACCGGGACAGGGGCGTACTGAAGCTTTCTTT CASSQEPGQGRTEAFF
once TRBJ1-5 TRBV6-1 TRBD1 TGTGCCAGCAGTGAGGGGACGGGACAGAGGATCAATCAGCCCCAGCATTTT CASSEGTGQRINQPQHF
- TRBJ1-4 TRBV28 TRBD1 TGTGCCAGCACCGAACCCGGGACAGGGGTTATTAATGAAAAACTGTTTTTT CASTEPGTGVINEKLFF
- TRBJ2-1 TRBV9 TRBD2 TGTGCCAGCAGCGTAGGGGGGTCTAGCGGGGCCCAGGGTGAGCAGTTCTTC CASSVGGSSGAQGEQFF
- TRBJ2-3 TRBV5-1 TRBD1 TGCGCCAGCAGCTTTGGGACAGGGGACACAGATACGCAGTATTTT CASSFGTGDTDTQYF
- TRBJ1-3 TRBV3-1/TRBV3-2 - TGTGCCAGCAGCCTGAGGTCTGGAAACACCATATATTTT CASSLRSGNTIYF
once TRBJ1-5 TRBV10-2 - TGCGCCAGCACCGACTGGGGGGGTAGCAATCAGCCCCAGCATTTT CASTDWGGSNQPQHF
- TRBJ2-7 TRBV19 - TGTGCCAGTAGTGCAGGGAAGTCCGAGCAGTACTTC CASSAGKSEQYF
- TRBJ2-3 TRBV5-1 TRBD1 TGCGCCAGCAGCCTAAACGACAGGGGACCTTCCACAGATACGCAGTATTTT CASSLNDRGPSTDTQYF
- TRBJ1-5 TRBV30 - TGTGCCTGGAGTGTCAAGGGACTACCTAAAGACCAGCCCCAGCATTTT CAWSVKGLPKDQPQHF
- TRBJ1-5 TRBV28 TRBD1 TGTGCCACCTCTCCCCCGGACAGGGTCAATCAGCCCCAGCATTTT CATSPPDRVNQPQHF
- TRBJ2-2 TRBV6-4 - TGTGCCAGCAGTACCGTTGGGCACACCGGGGAGCTGTTTTTT CASSTVGHTGELFF
- TRBJ2-5 TRBV5-6 TRBD2 TGTGCCAGCAGCTTGAGGCTAGCGGGGGCCGAAGAGACCCAGTACTTC CASSLRLAGAEETQYF
few TRBJ1-1 TRBV5-1 - TGCGCCAGCAGCTTGGCGGGACAGAACACTGAAGCTTTCTTT CASSLAGQNTEAFF
once TRBJ1-2 TRBV28 - TGTGCCAGCAGTCAAGAGACAGTTCGTGGCTACACCTTC CASSQETVRGYTF
- TRBJ2-6 TRBV30 - TGTGCCTGGGCCACAGGCGTTGGGGCCAACGTCCTGACTTTC CAWATGVGANVLTF
- TRBJ2-7 TRBV5-5 TRBD1 TGTGCCAGCAGCTCGGACAGGGTGGGGATGGGGCAGTACTTC CASSSDRVGMGQYF
- TRBJ1-2 TRBV7-9 - TGTGCCAGCAGCTTCGGCCCCGGACAGAGCTATGGCTACACCTTC CASSFGPGQSYGYTF
- TRBJ1-2 TRBV12-3/TRBV12-4 - TGTGCCAGCAGTTTATCGGCAGGAAATGGCTACACCTTC CASSLSAGNGYTF
- TRBJ1-1 TRBV10-1 - TGCGCCAGCAGTGATACTAGCAGGTCTGAAGCTTTCTTT CASSDTSRSEAFF
- TRBJ1-4 TRBV7-6 TRBD1 TGTGCCAGCAGCTTGTTAGACAGGGTAGATGAAAAACTGTTTTTT CASSLLDRVDEKLFF
- TRBJ2-2 TRBV29-1 - TGCAGCGCCGCCCTGGGACTTAACACCGGGGAGCTGTTTTTT CSAALGLNTGELFF
- TRBJ2-3 TRBV5-1 TRBD2 TGCGCCAGCAGGACTAGCGGGGGGCTATTGTCGCAGTATTTT CASRTSGGLLSQYF
- TRBJ1-1 TRBV5-1 - TGCGCCAGCAGCTTGGTTAGAAGTAGGAACACTGAAGCTTTCTTT CASSLVRSRNTEAFF
- TRBJ1-2 TRBV12-3/TRBV12-4 - TGTGCCAGCACCATGGGGGCAGAAAATGGCTACACCTTC CASTMGAENGYTF
- TRBJ2-3 TRBV27 - TGTGCCAGCAGTTTATCCGTCCGCACAGATACGCAGTATTTT CASSLSVRTDTQYF
- TRBJ2-2 TRBV18 - TGTGCCAGCTCACGAAACTACAGGGAAGAGAACACCGGGGAGCTGTTTTTT CASSRNYREENTGELFF
- TRBJ2-3 TRBV18 - TGTGCCAGCGCCTCGATAGGAGGGACAGATACGCAGTATTTT CASASIGGTDTQYF
- TRBJ1-4 TRBV5-8 TRBD1 TGTGCCAGCAGCCTGTCCGGGGTAGGGGGCAATGAAAAACTGTTTTTT CASSLSGVGGNEKLFF
- TRBJ1-3 TRBV11-2 - TGTGCCAGCAGAAGAACAGGGTTAGGAAACACCATATATTTT CASRRTGLGNTIYF
few TRBJ2-2 TRBV29-1 TRBD1 TGCAGCGTTCGATCTCGCCCGGGACAGGATAACACCGGGGAGCTGTTTTTT CSVRSRPGQDNTGELFF
- TRBJ1-1 TRBV5-1 TRBD1 TGCGCCAGCAGCCCCGACAGGGCCCAGCTGAACACTGAAGCTTTCTTT CASSPDRAQLNTEAFF
- TRBJ1-1 TRBV6-5 - TGTGCCAGCAGTCAAACCTCGGTTAAGAACACTGAAGCTTTCTTT CASSQTSVKNTEAFF
- TRBJ2-5 TRBV29-1 - TGCAGCGTTGGCGGTCGGATCAGACCCGAGACCCAGTACTTC CSVGGRIRPETQYF
- TRBJ2-1 TRBV24-1 TRBD1 TGTGCCACCAGTAGTACGGGACAGGGGGTTGGGGAGCAGTTCTTC CATSSTGQGVGEQFF
- TRBJ1-1 TRBV6-5 TRBD1 TGTGCCAGCAAGGGACAGGCGTTAATGAACACTGAAGCTTTCTTT CASKGQALMNTEAFF
- TRBJ1-4 TRBV7-9 TRBD1 TGTGCCAGCAGTCCGACAGGGGTTGAAAAACTGTTTTTT CASSPTGVEKLFF
- TRBJ1-6 TRBV30 - TGTGCCTGGAGTGCCAGGGACTACTCACCCCTCCACTTT CAWSARDYSPLHF
- TRBJ2-7 TRBV9 - TGTGCCAGCAGTGTACAAGCCCAAGCCAACTCCTACGAGCAGTACTTC CASSVQAQANSYEQYF
few TRBJ2-7 TRBV3-1/TRBV3-2 TRBD2 TGTGCCAGCAGCCCGGGACTAGCAAACGAGCAGTACTTC CASSPGLANEQYF
- TRBJ2-7 TRBV19 - TGTGCCAGTAGTTCACTCGATGCCTACGAGCAGTACTTC CASSSLDAYEQYF
- TRBJ2-7 TRBV29-1 TRBD2 TGCAGCGTTCAAAAACTAGCGGGCGTTTCCTACGAGCAGTACTTC CSVQKLAGVSYEQYF
- TRBJ1-1 TRBV7-3 - TGTGCCAGCAGCTTAGGCGCAGGAGGAATCGCTGAAGCTTTCTTT CASSLGAGGIAEAFF
- TRBJ2-5 TRBV28 TRBD2 TGTGCCAGCAGTCGGCCAGCGGGGGGAACAGAGACCCAGTACTTC CASSRPAGGTETQYF
- TRBJ2-1 TRBV15 - TGTGCCTCAGCCGGGGGAATCTCCTACAATGAGCAGTTCTTC CASAGGISYNEQFF
- TRBJ2-3 TRBV30 - TGTGCCTGGAGTCAACTAGCTACTAGCACAGATACGCAGTATTTT CAWSQLATSTDTQYF
- TRBJ2-2 TRBV3-1/TRBV3-2 - TGTGCCAGCAGCCAACTAAGGGGGACCGGGGAGCTGTTTTTT CASSQLRGTGELFF
once TRBJ1-2 TRBV29-1 - TGCAGCGCCTCGGGACGGGGGAACTATGGCTACACCTTC CSASGRGNYGYTF
- TRBJ2-5 TRBV24-1 TRBD1 TGTGCCACCGGCAGGGGGATAGCTCAGACTTTCCAAGAGACCCAGTACTTC CATGRGIAQTFQETQYF
once TRBJ2-5 TRBV11-2 - TGTGCCAGCAGCCTCGAGAGAGGCCCCCAAGAGACCCAGTACTTC CASSLERGPQETQYF
- TRBJ2-5 TRBV3-1/TRBV3-2 TRBD2 TGTGCCAGCAGTGCCCTAGCGGGGTACCAAGAGACCCAGTACTTC CASSALAGYQETQYF
few TRBJ1-1 TRBV5-1 - TGCGCCAGCAGCTCCCTAACAGGACTGAACACTGAAGCTTTCTTT CASSSLTGLNTEAFF
- TRBJ1-2 TRBV6-6 - TGTGCCAGCCGGGGGGATTATGGCTACACCTTC CASRGDYGYTF